This TCR beta chain was identified in a study of OX40 agonist ivuxolimab in advanced cancers. Broadly, across the study: Ivuxolimab, which targeted the costimulatory receptor OX40 (CD134), was an agonistic, fully human IgG2 monoclonal antibody. Intravenous ivuxolimab was administered to patients every 2 weeks at six dose levels: 0.01, 0.1, 0.3, 1.5, 3 and 10 mg/kg. Among the roughly 50 dose-escalation patients, approximately 20 had hepatocellular carcinoma, 15 or so melanoma, 9 renal cell carcinoma and 9 head and neck cancer. The dose-escalation cohort was almost 85% male with a mean age of approximately 60 years, ranging from about 23 to 85. Prior anti-PD-1, anti-PD-L1 or anti-CTLA-4 therapy was permitted, and approximately 40% of dose-escalation patients had received checkpoint inhibitors. Three dose-escalation patients achieved partial responses, one with hepatocellular carcinoma and two with cutaneous melanoma. The purpose of peripheral TCRbeta sequencing was to test whether ivuxolimab changed TCR sequence diversity and led to clonal T-cell expansion. The paper describes the monotherapy dose-escalation part (N of about 47 patients) of the phase I trial of ivuxolimab.

The CDR3 spans 14 residues, from the cysteine through the phenylalanine. The DNA shown is the 42-base CDR3, in frame from base 1. V lost 2 bases and J lost 1 base; the stretch between them is 8 bases long. The germline V gene encodes CDR1 MNHNS and CDR2 SASEGT. Summary of the overall study and its limitations: After ivuxolimab, expanded clones were on average more numerous among CD8+ T cells than among CD4+ T cells. Low levels of normalized T-cell clonal expansion were also shown by some nonresponding patients. At doses of 0.1 to 3.0 mg/kg, clonal expansion of both CD4+ and CD8+ T cells in blood was seen between baseline and week 6. Partial responders in the 0.1-3.0 mg/kg groups had among the lowest normalized peripheral clonal expansion, especially among CD8+ T cells. Antigen specificity was not determined for the clonally expanded peripheral T cells.

On this clone itself: Its antigen remains undetermined. Per-nucleotide qualities are absent, and no much larger clonotype sits a single base away.

For sequencing of the TCRbeta CDR3 region, genomic DNA was extracted from the sorted cells. The immunoSEQ Assay was used for sequencing of TCRbeta CDR3 regions. In its TCRdb copy, this immuneACCESS table keeps in-frame sequences only and misses some clones. Where compared with another copy, unresolved V genes explain less than half of these, and the others have no known cause. Across this sample there are fewer than 35,000 clones, with roughly nine tenths seen only once. Around 33% of the sample is taken by the ten largest. The trial excluded patients who had a history of autoimmune disease or were on systemic immunosuppression. In every dose cohort, peripheral blood was drawn for TCR sequencing at baseline, cycle 4 day 1, and cycle 7 day 1. Samples came from an open-label, multicenter, first-in-human phase I dose-escalation trial of ivuxolimab. Adults with locally advanced or metastatic melanoma, renal cell, hepatocellular, or head and neck squamous cell carcinoma were enrolled in the trial. Before TCR sequencing, CD4+ T cells and CD8+ T cells from peripheral blood were sorted into separate populations.

The receptor's source is an adult with an advanced solid tumor such as melanoma, head and neck, liver or kidney cancer. The chain links TRBV6-1 with TRBJ1-2; the D gene lacks a confident call. The specimen comprised CD4+ or CD8+ T cells sorted from blood, sampled in a trial of the OX40 agonist ivuxolimab. This receptor carries the CDR3 CASSEISGNYGYTF. In nucleotide form, the sequence is TGTGCCAGCAGTGAAATTTCCGGTAACTATGGCTACACCTTC.